This T cell receptor (beta chain) was observed in a study of a mutant IDH1 vaccine in newly diagnosed glioma. Study summary: Patients under treatment included roughly 62% males and about 38% females and had a mean age of around 37 years.

Study findings and constraints: 85% to 95% of patients showed vaccine-induced immune responses across multiple MHC alleles. Pseudoprogression seemingly bore no relation to changes in top peripheral T cell clonotypes.

Details on this clone: Its matching antigen is unknown.

Time point noted: baseline, week 1 (first vaccination visit). Treatment meaning: pre-vaccination baseline after standard-of-care therapy. New WHO grade 3 or 4 astrocytomas that were IDH1-mutant and ATRX-lost occurred in the donors. Trimming pared 5 bases from V and 10 bases from J, leaving 17 bases between. This CDR3 has 13 residues. CDR1 is MNHEY, CDR2 SVGAGI, per germline. Some clones are missing from TCRdb's copy, which holds only in-frame ones; the method was immunoSEQ multiplex PCR. The sample lists roughly 41,000 clones, 92% seen once, with about 18% in the top ten. The clonotype originates from a man in his late teens or twenties with glioma. Specimen: PBMCs, collected from a glioma patient treated with radiotherapy, temozolomide or both. The rearrangement joins TRBV6-5 to TRBJ1-1, with D possibly TRBD1 on 5 matching bases. CDR3 protein: CASSPRGVGGAFF. The CDR3 nucleotides are TGTGCCAGCAGTCCCCGTGGGGTCGGGGGAGCTTTCTTT.